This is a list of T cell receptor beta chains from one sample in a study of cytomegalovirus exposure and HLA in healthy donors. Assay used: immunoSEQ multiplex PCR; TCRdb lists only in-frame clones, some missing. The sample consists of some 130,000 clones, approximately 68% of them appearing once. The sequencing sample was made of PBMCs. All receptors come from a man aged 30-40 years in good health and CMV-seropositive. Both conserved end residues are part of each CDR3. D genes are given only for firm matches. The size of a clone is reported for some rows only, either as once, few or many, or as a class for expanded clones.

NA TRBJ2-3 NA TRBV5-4 TGTGCCAGCAGCCCCAGTAGCACAGATACGCAGTATTTT CASSPSSTDTQYF
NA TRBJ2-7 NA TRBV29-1 TGCAGCGTTGTGTCGAGTCACTACGAGCAGTACTTC CSVVSSHYEQYF
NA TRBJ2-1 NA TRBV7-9 TGTGCCAGCAGCTTAAGCGAAGTCGGGGAGCAGTTCTTC CASSLSEVGEQFF
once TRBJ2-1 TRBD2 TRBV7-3 TGTGCCAGCAGCTTAACGCGGGAGGGCCCTGAGCAGTTCTTC CASSLTREGPEQFF
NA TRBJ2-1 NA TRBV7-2 TGTGCCAGCAGTCTACTAGTCTCATCCTACAATGAGCAGTTCTTC CASSLLVSSYNEQFF
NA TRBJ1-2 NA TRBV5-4 TGTGCCAGCAGTCCCTGGGGCGCTAACTATGGCTACACCTTC CASSPWGANYGYTF
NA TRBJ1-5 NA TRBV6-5 TGTGCCAGCAGTTACTCGATCCAGTTTCAGCCCCAGCATTTT CASSYSIQFQPQHF
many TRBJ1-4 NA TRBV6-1 TGTGCCAGCAGTGAAATACAGGAGAATGAAAAACTGTTTTTT CASSEIQENEKLFF
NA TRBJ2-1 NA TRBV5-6 TGTGCCAGCAGCCAAGTAACGGTACATGAGCAGTTCTTC CASSQVTVHEQFF
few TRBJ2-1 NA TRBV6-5 TGTGCCAGCAGTTACTCGAACAGTTACTCCTACAATGAGCAGTTCTTC CASSYSNSYSYNEQFF
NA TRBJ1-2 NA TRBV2 TGTGCCAGCAGTCCGAAGAGCTATGGCTACACCTTC CASSPKSYGYTF
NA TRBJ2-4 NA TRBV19 TGTGCCAGTAGTACGGACAACAGGCCACAGTACTTC CASSTDNRPQYF
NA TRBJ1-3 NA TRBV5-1 TGCGCCAGTCGGGACACCAGCTCTGGAAACACCATATATTTT CASRDTSSGNTIYF
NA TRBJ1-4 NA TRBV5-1 TGCGCCAGCAGCTTGCTCGGGGGGGTTGAAAAACTGTTTTTT CASSLLGGVEKLFF
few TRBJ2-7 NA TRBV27 TGTGCCAGCCGTAAGCGCCCCCCTTATATCTCCGAGCAGTACTTC CASRKRPPYISEQYF
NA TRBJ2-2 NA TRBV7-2 TGTGCCAGCAGCTGGAGAGGGGGGGCCGGCACCGGGGAGCTGTTTTTT CASSWRGGAGTGELFF
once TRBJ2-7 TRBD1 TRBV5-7 TGTGCCAGCAGCTTGCCCCAGGACAGGGCAAGTTCCGAGCAGTACTTC CASSLPQDRASSEQYF
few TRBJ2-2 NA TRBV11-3 TGTGCCAGCAGCGTTGGCAGTCCCACCGGGGAGCTGTTTTTT CASSVGSPTGELFF
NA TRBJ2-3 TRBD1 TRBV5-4 TGTGCCAGCAGCTTAGACAGGGGGGCTTCCAATACGCAGTATTTT CASSLDRGASNTQYF
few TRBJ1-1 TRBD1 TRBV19 TGTGCCAGTAGTACCAGGGGGCAGAGCACTGAAGCTTTCTTT CASSTRGQSTEAFF
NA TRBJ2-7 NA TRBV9 TGTGCCAGCAGCCCCCGTCAGGGTCCCACCTACGAGCAGTACTTC CASSPRQGPTYEQYF
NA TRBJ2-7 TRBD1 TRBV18 TGTGCCAGCTCACCAGGGACAGACCCCTACGAGCAGTACTTC CASSPGTDPYEQYF
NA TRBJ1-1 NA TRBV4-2 TGTGCCAGCAGCCAAGATCTCAGGGGGAACACTGAAGCTTTCTTT CASSQDLRGNTEAFF
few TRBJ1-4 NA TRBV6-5 TGTGCCAGCAGAGGTACAGTGACTAATGAAAAACTGTTTTTT CASRGTVTNEKLFF
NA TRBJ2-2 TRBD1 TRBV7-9 TGTGCCAGCAGCCCTAGGGACAGGGGAGTGTGGAACACCGGGGAGCTGTTTTTT CASSPRDRGVWNTGELFF
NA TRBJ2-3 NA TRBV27 TGTGCCAGCAGTTTAGGACTAAACACAGATACGCAGTATTTT CASSLGLNTDTQYF
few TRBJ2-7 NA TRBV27 TGTGCCAGCAGTTTGTTGGTAGGGAGACCCGAGCAGTACTTC CASSLLVGRPEQYF
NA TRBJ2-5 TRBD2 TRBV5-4 TGTGCCAGCAGCTTGGGTAGCGGGAGGGCCATCGAGACCCAGTACTTC CASSLGSGRAIETQYF
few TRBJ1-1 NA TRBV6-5 TGTGCCAGCAGTTTGCGGGTGGGAGCTTTCTTT CASSLRVGAFF
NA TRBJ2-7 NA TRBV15 TGTGCCACCAGCAGAGAGCCGCCAGGAGGGTGGGCGAGGGAGCAGTACTTC CATSREPPGGWAREQYF
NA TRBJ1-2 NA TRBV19 TGTGCCAGTAGTATTAACCGGCAGGCTGGCTACACCTTC CASSINRQAGYTF
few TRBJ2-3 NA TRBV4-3 TGCGCCAGCAGCCAAGATATGGGTTTGGAGGGGATCATTACAGATACGCAGTATTTT CASSQDMGLEGIITDTQYF
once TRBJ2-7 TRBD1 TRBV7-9 TGTGCCAGCGGGAAGGGGGCTTCTCTCGAGCAGTACTTC CASGKGASLEQYF
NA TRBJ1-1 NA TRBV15 TGTGCCACCAGCATAGACAGTCGGGGCACTGAAGCTTTCTTT CATSIDSRGTEAFF
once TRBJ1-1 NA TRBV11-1 TGTGCCAGCAGTTTGATGGGCCCCATGAACACTGAAGCTTTCTTT CASSLMGPMNTEAFF
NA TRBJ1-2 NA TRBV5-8 TGTGCCAGCAGCTTGGGAGGACAACAATGGGGCTATGGCTACACCTTC CASSLGGQQWGYGYTF
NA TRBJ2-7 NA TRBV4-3 TGCGCCAGCAGCCAAGATGACGGGAGAAGCGAGCAGTACTTC CASSQDDGRSEQYF
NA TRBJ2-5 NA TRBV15 TGTGCCACCGCGGGGAACAGAGGCTTGGGTGGTGCCCAGTACTTC CATAGNRGLGGAQYF
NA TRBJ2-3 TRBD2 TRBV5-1 TGCGCCAGCAGCTTTAGCGGGAGCTCAGATACGCAGTATTTT CASSFSGSSDTQYF
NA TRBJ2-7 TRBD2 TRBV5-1 TGCGCCAGCAGCTCCCTAGCGGGGTACGAGCAGTACTTC CASSSLAGYEQYF
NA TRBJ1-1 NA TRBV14 TGTGCCAGCACCCTGACAGAGAACACTGAAGCTTTCTTT CASTLTENTEAFF
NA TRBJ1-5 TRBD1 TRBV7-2 TGTGCCAGCAGCCGCTCGGCAGGGGGTGTTCGGCCCCAGCATTTT CASSRSAGGVRPQHF
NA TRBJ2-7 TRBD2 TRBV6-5 TGTGCCAGCAGTTACTCGGGACTAGCTCTCCGCGAGCAGTACTTC CASSYSGLALREQYF
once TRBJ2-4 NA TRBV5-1 TGCGCCAGCAGCTTGGAACTAGCCAAAAACATTCAGTACTTC CASSLELAKNIQYF
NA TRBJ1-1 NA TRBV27 TGTGCCAGCAGACTTCACCTAGGGGTGGTTGAAGCTTTCTTT CASRLHLGVVEAFF
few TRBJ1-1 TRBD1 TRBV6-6 TGTGCCAGCAGTTACTCGGACAGGATCTTCTTT CASSYSDRIFF
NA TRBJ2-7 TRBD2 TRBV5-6 TGTGCCAGCAGCTTGTACCGACTAGCGGGTTCCACCTACGAGCAGTACTTC CASSLYRLAGSTYEQYF
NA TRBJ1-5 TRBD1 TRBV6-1 TGTGCCAGCAGTGAATTTCAGGGGGCTGGAAATCAGCCCCAGCATTTT CASSEFQGAGNQPQHF
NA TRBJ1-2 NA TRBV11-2 TGTGCCAGCAGCCCACAGGAGGGTTATGGCTACACCTTC CASSPQEGYGYTF
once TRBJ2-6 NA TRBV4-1 TGCGCCAGCGGCCAAGTCAGAACTGGGGCCAACGTCCTGACTTTC CASGQVRTGANVLTF